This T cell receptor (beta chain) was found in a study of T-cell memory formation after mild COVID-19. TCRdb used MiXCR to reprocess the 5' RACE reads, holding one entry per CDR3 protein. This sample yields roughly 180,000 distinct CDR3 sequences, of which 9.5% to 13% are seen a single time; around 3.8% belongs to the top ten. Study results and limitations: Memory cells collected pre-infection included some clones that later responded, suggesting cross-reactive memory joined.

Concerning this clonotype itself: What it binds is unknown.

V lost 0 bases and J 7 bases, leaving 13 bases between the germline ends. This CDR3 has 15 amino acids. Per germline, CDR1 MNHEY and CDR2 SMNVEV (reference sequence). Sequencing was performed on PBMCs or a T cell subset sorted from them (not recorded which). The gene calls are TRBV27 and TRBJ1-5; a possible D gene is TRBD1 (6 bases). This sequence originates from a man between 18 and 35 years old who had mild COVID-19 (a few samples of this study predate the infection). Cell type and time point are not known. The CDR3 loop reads CASSLSGGQWQPQHF. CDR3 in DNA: TGTGCCAGCAGTTTATCTGGGGGGCAATGGCAGCCCCAGCATTTT.